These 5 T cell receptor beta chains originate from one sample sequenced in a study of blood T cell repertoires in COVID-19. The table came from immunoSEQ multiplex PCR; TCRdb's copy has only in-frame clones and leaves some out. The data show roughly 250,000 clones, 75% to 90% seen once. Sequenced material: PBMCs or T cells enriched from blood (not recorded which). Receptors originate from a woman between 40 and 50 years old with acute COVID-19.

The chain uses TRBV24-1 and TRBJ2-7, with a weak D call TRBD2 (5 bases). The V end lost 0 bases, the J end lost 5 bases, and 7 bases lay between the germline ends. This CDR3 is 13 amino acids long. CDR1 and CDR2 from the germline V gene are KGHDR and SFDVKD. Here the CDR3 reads CATSDLFGNEQYF. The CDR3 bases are TGTGCCACCAGTGATTTGTTCGGGAACGAGCAGTACTTC.

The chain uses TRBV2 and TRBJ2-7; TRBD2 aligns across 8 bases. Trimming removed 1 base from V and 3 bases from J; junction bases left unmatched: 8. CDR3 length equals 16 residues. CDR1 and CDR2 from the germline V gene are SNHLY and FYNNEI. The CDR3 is CASSEGGRIEFYEQYF. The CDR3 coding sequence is TGTGCCAGCAGTGAAGGCGGGAGGATAGAATTCTACGAGCAGTACTTC. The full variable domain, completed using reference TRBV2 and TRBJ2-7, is EPEVTQTPSHQVTQMGQEVILRCVPISNHLYFYWYRQILGQKVEFLVSFYNNEISEKSEIFDDQFSVERPDGSNFTLKIRSTKLEDSAMYFCASSEGGRIEFYEQYFGPGTRLTVT.

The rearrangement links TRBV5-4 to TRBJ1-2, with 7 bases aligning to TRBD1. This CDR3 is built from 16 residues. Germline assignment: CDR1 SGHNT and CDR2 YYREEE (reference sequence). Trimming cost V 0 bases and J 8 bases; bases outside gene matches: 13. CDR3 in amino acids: CASSLESRGERGGYTF. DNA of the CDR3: TGTGCCAGCAGCTTGGAATCCAGGGGGGAAAGGGGAGGCTACACCTTC.

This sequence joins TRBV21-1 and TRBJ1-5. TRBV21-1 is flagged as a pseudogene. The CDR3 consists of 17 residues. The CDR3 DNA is TGTGCCACCCTCGGGGTCAACCACTCCTATAGCAATCAGCCCCAGCATTTT. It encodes CATLGVNHSYSNQPQHF.

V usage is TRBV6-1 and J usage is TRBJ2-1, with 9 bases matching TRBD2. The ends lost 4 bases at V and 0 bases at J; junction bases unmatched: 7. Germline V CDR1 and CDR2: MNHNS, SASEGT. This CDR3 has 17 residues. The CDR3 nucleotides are TGTGCCAGCAGTGTCGCAGCGGGAGGAAGCTCCTACAATGAGCAGTTCTTC. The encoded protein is CASSVAAGGSSYNEQFF.